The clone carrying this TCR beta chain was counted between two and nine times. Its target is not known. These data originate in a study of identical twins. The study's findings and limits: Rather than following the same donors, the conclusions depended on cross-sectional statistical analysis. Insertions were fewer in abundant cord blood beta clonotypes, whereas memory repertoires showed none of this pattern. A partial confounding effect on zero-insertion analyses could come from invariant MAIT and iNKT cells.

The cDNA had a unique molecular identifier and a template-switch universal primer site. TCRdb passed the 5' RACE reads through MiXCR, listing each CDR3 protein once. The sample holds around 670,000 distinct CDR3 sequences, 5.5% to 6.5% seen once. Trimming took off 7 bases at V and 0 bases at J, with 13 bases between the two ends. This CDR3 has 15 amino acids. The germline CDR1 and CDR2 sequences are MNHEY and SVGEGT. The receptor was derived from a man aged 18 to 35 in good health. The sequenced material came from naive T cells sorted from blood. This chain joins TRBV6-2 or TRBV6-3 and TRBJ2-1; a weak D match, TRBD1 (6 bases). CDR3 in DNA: TGTGCCAGCAATTCACAGGGCAGCTCCTACAATGAGCAGTTCTTC. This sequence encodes CASNSQGSSYNEQFF.